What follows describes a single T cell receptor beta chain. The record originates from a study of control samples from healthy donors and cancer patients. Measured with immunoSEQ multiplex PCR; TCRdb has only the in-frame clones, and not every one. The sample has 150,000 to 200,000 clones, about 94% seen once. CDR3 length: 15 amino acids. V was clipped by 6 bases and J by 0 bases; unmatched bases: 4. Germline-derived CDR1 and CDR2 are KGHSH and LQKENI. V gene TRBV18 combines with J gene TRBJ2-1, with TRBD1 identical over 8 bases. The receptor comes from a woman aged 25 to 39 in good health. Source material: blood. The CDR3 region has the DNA TGTGCCAGCTCCCCGGGACAGGACTCCTACAATGAGCAGTTCTTC. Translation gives CASSPGQDSYNEQFF.